This TCR beta chain was obtained from a study of blood T cell repertoires in COVID-19. The V and J ends lost 1 base and 5 bases, in that order; junction bases with no gene match: 5. The CDR3 totals 14 residues. The germline CDR1 and CDR2 sequences are SQVTM and ANQGSEA. Using immunoSEQ multiplex PCR, the repertoire was profiled, and TCRdb retains in-frame clones only, with some absent. The repertoire holds about 230,000 clones, with 85% to 90% as singletons. The chain couples TRBV29-1 to TRBJ1-1; 9 bases are a match to TRBD1. The TCR comes from a man over 45 with COVID-19, enrolled during active disease. Sequencing used peripheral blood. The CDR3 DNA is TGCAGCGTTGAAGTAGGACAGGGGAGTACTGAAGCTTTCTTT. It is translated as CSVEVGQGSTEAFF. Combining the CDR3 with reference TRBV29-1 and TRBJ1-1 gives the whole variable domain SAVISQKPSRDICQRGTSLTIQCQVDSQVTMMFWYRQQPGQSLTLIATANQGSEATYESGFVIDKFPISRPNLTFSTLTVSNMSPEDSSIYLCSVEVGQGSTEAFFGQGTRLTVV.